The 23 T cell receptor beta chains below come from one sample, sequenced in a study of blood T cell repertoires in COVID-19. The assay was immunoSEQ multiplex PCR, and TCRdb's table has in-frame clones only and misses some. Among 100,000 to 110,000 clones listed, 80% were seen once. Sequenced sample: peripheral blood. These receptors came from a woman in her sixties or seventies with acute or convalescent COVID-19.

This chain connects TRBV10-1 to TRBJ2-5; a weak D match, TRBD1 (5 bases). V was cut by 5 bases and J by 2 bases, with 9 bases left in between. Germline V CDR1 and CDR2: WNHNN, SYGVQD (reference sequence). The CDR3 consists of 13 residues. CDR3 sequence reads: CASSPQAQETQYF. The CDR3 DNA reads TGCGCCAGCAGTCCACAGGCGCAAGAGACCCAGTACTTC.

This clone showed up just a few times. At one end, the junction sequence differs from germline, possibly due to a read error. The V gene is TRBV10-1, the J gene TRBJ2-7; perhaps TRBD2 as D (6 bases). CDR1 is WNHNN and CDR2 is SYGVQD in the germline V gene (reference sequence). The length of the CDR3 is 16 residues. The CDR3, as DNA: TGCGCCAGCAGTGAAGGTTCGGGGGTCCGCTCCGACGAGCAGTACTTC. Translating gives CASSEGSGVRSDEQYF.

The gene calls are TRBV7-6 and TRBJ2-2; the D gene is possibly TRBD2 (7 bases). The CDR3 covers 15 residues. Germline V CDR1 and CDR2: SGHVS, FNYEAQ. V lost 11 bases to trimming and J lost 2 bases, with 18 bases between them. CDR3 residues: CAGGGGGGNTGELFF. Here the CDR3 DNA reads TGTGCCGGAGGAGGTGGCGGGGGCAACACCGGGGAGCTGTTTTTT.

The V call is TRBV5-1, the J call TRBJ1-1; D is perhaps TRBD1 (5 bases). V lost 3 bases and J 0 bases, leaving 15 bases between the germline ends. This CDR3 has 16 residues. The V gene's germline CDR1 is SGHRS and CDR2 YFSETQ. In DNA, the CDR3 is TGCGCCAGCAGCTCACTACCGGGACTCTTGAACACTGAAGCTTTCTTT. Protein: CASSSLPGLLNTEAFF.

CDR3 coding DNA: TGTGCCAGTACCGAGACTAAATCCACCCGAGGCTACACCTTC. Amino acids: CASTETKSTRGYTF. V gene TRBV19 combines with J gene TRBJ1-2; no firm D call. V was clipped by 7 bases and J by 8 bases, with 20 bases between them. Germline values: CDR1 LNHDA, CDR2 SQIVND (reference sequence). CDR3 length: 14 amino acids.

This rearrangement joins TRBV30 to TRBJ1-3, with 7 bases lining up with TRBD1. Germline CDR1 and CDR2: GTSNPN and SVGIG (reference sequence). The CDR3 covers 14 residues. The V segment lost 3 bases and the J segment 5 bases; nucleotides outside the gene matches: 7. The CDR3 DNA reads TGTGCCTGGAGCTTAGGACAGGATAGAAACACCATATATTTT. Protein: CAWSLGQDRNTIYF.

This chain uses TRBV6-6 with TRBJ2-2, with a tentative D call TRBD2 (6 bases). This CDR3 region has 16 residues. Trimming cost V 5 bases and J 4 bases, with 17 bases left between them. In germline, CDR1 is MNHNY, CDR2 SVGAGI (reference sequence). This CDR3 is CASSPGHQGGTGELFF. CDR3 nucleotides: TGTGCCAGCAGTCCCGGACATCAGGGAGGCACCGGGGAGCTGTTTTTT.

This chain joins TRBV5-1 and TRBJ2-3; 10 bases align to TRBD1. This CDR3 contains 15 residues. CDR1 is SGHRS, CDR2 YFSETQ, per germline. The V gene end was trimmed by 4 bases and the J gene end by 4 bases; junction bases not matched to a gene: 6. CDR3 in amino acids: CASSPDRGLADTQYF. CDR3 DNA: TGCGCCAGCAGCCCTGACAGGGGGCTGGCAGATACGCAGTATTTT.

This clone was observed many times. V and J are TRBV7-2 and TRBJ1-6; a weak D match, TRBD1 (6 bases). V dropped 5 bases and J dropped 3 bases, with 11 bases sitting between them. This CDR3 contains 15 residues. CDR1 is SGHTA, CDR2 FQGNSA, per germline. The CDR3 protein is CASSLRQDYNSPLHF. DNA of the CDR3: TGTGCCAGCAGCCTGAGACAGGACTATAATTCACCCCTCCACTTT.

This chain connects TRBV5-1 to TRBJ1-6, with a possible D match to TRBD1 (5 bases). The CDR3 spans 14 residues. Per the germline V gene, CDR1 is SGHRS and CDR2 is YFSETQ. Trimming cost V 0 bases and J 8 bases, with 9 bases left between them. The CDR3 sequence: CASSLAGGYSPLHF. In DNA, the CDR3 is TGCGCCAGCAGCTTGGCCGGGGGATATTCACCCCTCCACTTT.

The chain has TRBV7-2 and TRBJ1-4; 8 bases align to TRBD1. This CDR3 has 14 residues. Germline trimming cut 3 bases from V and 8 bases from J; bases unmatched to any gene: 5. Germline-derived CDR1 and CDR2 are SGHTA and FQGNSA. CDR3 protein: CASSFQGAREKLFF. The CDR3 DNA sequence: TGTGCCAGCAGCTTCCAGGGGGCGAGGGAAAAACTGTTTTTT.

This clone has a handful of counts. V and J are TRBV6-5 and TRBJ1-2, with 7 nucleotides matching TRBD1. V lost 8 bases and J lost 7; bases outside the gene matches: 16. The CDR3 loop spans 15 amino acids. Germline CDR1 and CDR2: MNHEY and SVGAGI. The CDR3 DNA reads as TGTGCCAGCCAGATACTTACTACAGGGGTGGGTGGCTACACCTTC. Protein product: CASQILTTGVGGYTF.

This rearrangement joins TRBV18 to TRBJ1-3; D is unresolved. This CDR3 is built from 16 residues. V was clipped by 0 bases and J by 0 bases, with 9 bases between them. The germline CDR1 and CDR2 sequences are KGHSH and LQKENI. This CDR3 reads CASSPPQAFSGNTIYF. The CDR3 region has the DNA TGTGCCAGCTCACCACCGCAGGCCTTCTCTGGAAACACCATATATTTT.

V is TRBV12-5 and J is TRBJ1-4; unclear D gene. Trimming removed 5 bases from V and 7 bases from J, with 11 bases in between. This CDR3 region has 13 residues. Germline lookup yields CDR1 LGHNT and CDR2 FRNRAP. The CDR3 is CASGLRESEKLFF. The CDR3 nucleotides are TGTGCTAGTGGTCTCCGGGAGAGTGAAAAACTGTTTTTT.

The genes are TRBV7-6 and TRBJ2-5; 10 bases map to TRBD1. Germline V gene data show CDR1 as SGHVS and CDR2 as FNYEAQ. The trim removed 5 bases at V and 4 bases at J, leaving 7 bases unmatched. This CDR3 is 15 amino acids long. The CDR3 DNA is TGTGCCAGCAGCCCCCGCGACAGGGGGCTAGAGACCCAGTACTTC. It codes for CASSPRDRGLETQYF.

This clone was picked up a small number of times. V and J are TRBV30 and TRBJ1-5; the D gene is possibly TRBD1 (5 bases). This CDR3 region has 14 residues. The germline V gene encodes CDR1 GTSNPN and CDR2 SVGIG (reference sequence). V lost 2 bases and J 4 bases, leaving 12 bases between the germline ends. As DNA, the CDR3 is TGTGCCTGGAGTATGGGGCAGCAAAATCAGCCCCAGCATTTT. It codes for CAWSMGQQNQPQHF.

This chain links TRBV11-2 with TRBJ2-7; 13 bases line up with TRBD2. V shed 5 bases and J 7 bases; nucleotides not matched to a gene: 8. Germline CDR1 SGHAT, CDR2 FQNNGV. The CDR3 runs to 15 residues. The CDR3: CASSRVTSGGSEQYF. The CDR3 bases are TGTGCCAGCAGCCGGGTGACTAGCGGGGGGTCTGAGCAGTACTTC.

The rearrangement links TRBV7-3 to TRBJ2-3; 9 bases are a match to TRBD2. The CDR3 contains 15 residues. Germline trimming cut 2 bases from V and 2 bases from J; bases unmatched to any gene: 2. Per the germline V gene, CDR1 is SGHTA and CDR2 is FQGTGA. The CDR3 DNA follows: TGTGCCAGCAGCTTAGCGGGGGGGCCCACAGATACGCAGTATTTT. It codes for CASSLAGGPTDTQYF.

V gene TRBV19 combines with J gene TRBJ2-3; 9 positions match TRBD1. Looked up from germline, CDR1 is LNHDA and CDR2 is SQIVND (reference sequence). V shed 3 bases, J shed 5 bases, and the junction held 6 bases outside the gene matches. CDR3 length: 15 amino acids. As DNA, the CDR3 is TGTGCCAGTAGTATCGGGACAGGGAGTGGAGATACGCAGTATTTT. Protein product: CASSIGTGSGDTQYF.

V and J are TRBV6-5 and TRBJ1-4, with 9 nucleotides matching TRBD1. The V and J ends lost 0 bases and 4 bases, in that order; junction bases with no gene match: 0. The V gene's germline CDR1 is MNHEY and CDR2 SVGAGI. This CDR3 comprises 15 residues. CDR3 region: CASSYSDRGNEKLFF. In nucleotides, the CDR3 is TGTGCCAGCAGTTACTCGGACAGGGGTAATGAAAAACTGTTTTTT.

This chain links TRBV12-3 or TRBV12-4 with TRBJ1-1; TRBD1 matches at 8 bases. The CDR3 length is 13 residues. V dropped 5 bases and J dropped 5; count of bases not matched to a gene: 4. This chain's CDR3 is CASSRQGLTEAFF. CDR3 in DNA: TGTGCCAGCAGTAGACAGGGGCTAACTGAAGCTTTCTTT.

The V gene is TRBV7-9, the J gene TRBJ2-1; possible D gene TRBD2, 5 bases. This CDR3 has 14 residues. Germline CDR1 SEHNR, CDR2 FQNEAQ (reference sequence). V lost 4 bases and J 7 bases, leaving 14 bases between the germline ends. CDR3 nucleotides: TGTGCCAGCAGCTCCCGGGAACAAGGGAATGAGCAGTTCTTC. Translating gives CASSSREQGNEQFF. The complete variable domain, with remaining parts taken from reference TRBV7-9 and TRBJ2-1, reads DTGVSQNPRHKITKRGQNVTFRCDPISEHNRLYWYRQTLGQGPEFLTYFQNEAQLEKSRLLSDRFSAERPKGSFSTLEIQRTEQGDSAMYLCASSSREQGNEQFFGPGTRLTVL.

J is TRBJ2-5 and V is TRBV18; TRBD1 agrees at 7 bases. V was pared by 3 bases and J by 2 bases, with 12 bases of the junction left unmatched. Germline values: CDR1 KGHSH, CDR2 LQKENI. This CDR3 comprises 17 residues. CDR3 loop: CASSPRQGDNLQETQYF. Written as DNA, the CDR3 is TGTGCCAGCTCACCTCGACAGGGCGATAATCTACAAGAGACCCAGTACTTC.